A single sample gave rise to the 14 T cell receptor beta chains below, sequenced in a study of cytomegalovirus exposure and HLA in healthy donors. The PCR was carried out with 60 Vbeta primers and 13 Jbeta primers. Only in-frame clones appear in the TCRdb table, and some are missing; sequencing was by immunoSEQ multiplex PCR. Its table lists over 100,000 clones. The sample was PBMCs. The receptor set was obtained from a young man in good health and CMV-seronegative.

The chain links TRBV7-3 to TRBJ2-2; the D gene is possibly TRBD1 (5 bases). The germline CDR1 and CDR2 sequences are SGHTA and FQGTGA. Deletions cut 5 bases from V and 2 bases from J, with 12 bases between. This CDR3 region has 15 residues. In nucleotides, the CDR3 is TGTGCCAGCAGCCCATCCAGGGCCAACACCGGGGAGCTGTTTTTT. Amino acid sequence: CASSPSRANTGELFF. Using reference TRBV7-3 and TRBJ2-2 for the parts outside the CDR3, the full variable domain is GAGVSQTPSNKVTEKGKYVELRCDPISGHTALYWYRQSLGQGPEFLIYFQGTGAADDSGLPNDRFFAVRPEGSVSTLKIQRTERGDSAVYLCASSPSRANTGELFFGEGSRLTVL.

The V gene is TRBV5-1, the J gene TRBJ2-7; a possible D gene is TRBD2 (5 bases). V lost 3 bases and J 2 bases, leaving 9 bases between the germline ends. CDR1 and CDR2 (germline): SGHRS, YFSETQ. CDR3 length: 13 residues. The CDR3 nucleotides read TGCGCCAGCAGCTCCGGGAACCCCTACGAGCAGTACTTC. This encodes CASSSGNPYEQYF.

The chain links TRBV7-2 to TRBJ1-4; weak D call: TRBD1 (6 bases). The V gene lost 4 bases and the J gene lost 8 bases, with 17 bases spanning the gap. Per germline, CDR1 SGHTA and CDR2 FQGNSA. There are 15 residues in the CDR3. The CDR3 region is CASSSRAVRGEKLFF. The CDR3 bases are TGTGCCAGCAGCTCAAGAGCTGTCAGGGGAGAAAAACTGTTTTTT.

The chain combines TRBV5-6 with TRBJ1-6, with TRBD1 matching over 8 bases. With V trimmed by 7 bases and J by 8 bases, 17 bases remained unmatched. The CDR3 is 17 amino acids. The V gene's germline CDR1 is SGHDT and CDR2 YYEEEE. For the CDR3, the DNA is TGTGCCAGCGGGGCTGACAGGGGAGGCCCAATTTATTCACCCCTCCACTTT. Translating gives CASGADRGGPIYSPLHF.

CDR3 sequence: CASSNSGSYGYTF. CDR3 coding DNA: TGTGCCAGCAGTAACTCGGGGTCCTATGGCTACACCTTC. The rearrangement joins TRBV6-1 to TRBJ1-2, with D hard to call. The CDR3 extends over 13 amino acids. In germline, CDR1 is MNHNS, CDR2 SASEGT. Trimming cost V 5 bases and J 4 bases, with 11 bases left between them.

This rearrangement joins TRBV25-1 to TRBJ1-1; possible D gene TRBD1, 6 bases. Germline V gene lookup returns CDR1 MGHDK and CDR2 SYGVNS. Trimming removed 8 bases at V and 5 bases at J, with 18 bases between. The CDR3 is 14 residues long. DNA of the CDR3: TGTGCCAGCTCCAACCTTGGGACAAAAACTGAAGCTTTCTTT. This sequence encodes CASSNLGTKTEAFF.

The J gene is TRBJ2-7, the V gene TRBV7-2; TRBD1 or TRBD2 may be the D gene (10 bases each). Deletions cut 5 bases from V and 3 bases from J, with 29 bases between. The CDR3 is 19 amino acids. Germline CDR1 is SGHTA and CDR2 is FQGNSA. CDR3 loop: CASSRRRGTGASGGYEQYF. DNA for the CDR3: TGTGCCAGCAGCCGACGTCGAGGGACAGGGGCTAGCGGGGGCTACGAGCAGTACTTC.

The chain combines TRBV7-9 with TRBJ1-5; 12 bases align to TRBD1. V gave up 5 bases and J gave up 7 bases; unmatched junction bases: 3. The CDR3 spans 14 residues. CDR1 is SEHNR and CDR2 is FQNEAQ in the germline V gene (reference sequence). CDR3 coding DNA: TGTGCCAGCAGCGCCGGGACAGGGGGCCAGCCCCAGCATTTT. It is translated as CASSAGTGGQPQHF.

The V gene is TRBV4-3, the J gene TRBJ2-5; D is ambiguous. The end of the DNA aligns better with TRBJ2-7, so the J call may be wrong. The CDR3 extends over 13 amino acids. CDR1 and CDR2 from the germline V gene are LGHNA and YSLEER. The CDR3 bases are TGCGCCAGCAGCCAAGAAGAGTTATACGAGCAGTACTTC. Translation gives CASSQEELYEQYF.

This sequence joins TRBV6-1 and TRBJ2-5; D is undetermined. The germline V gene has CDR1 MNHNS and CDR2 SASEGT. V lost 1 base and J 2 bases, leaving 11 bases between the germline ends. The CDR3 has 15 residues. CDR3 sequence reads: CASSEEAAVQETQYF. The CDR3 coding sequence is TGTGCCAGCAGTGAAGAGGCGGCAGTGCAAGAGACCCAGTACTTC.

V gene TRBV5-4 combines with J gene TRBJ2-4, with 7 positions matching TRBD1. Germline V gene data show CDR1 as SGHNT and CDR2 as YYREEE (reference sequence). This CDR3 comprises 14 residues. Losses at the gene ends were 2 bases for V and 5 bases for J; bases not matched to a gene: 4. CDR3 protein: CASSLYGTENIQYF. The CDR3, as DNA: TGTGCCAGCAGCTTATACGGGACAGAAAACATTCAGTACTTC.

V is TRBV27 and J is TRBJ2-1, with 7 positions matching TRBD1. The germline CDR1 and CDR2 sequences are MNHEY and SMNVEV (reference sequence). V trimming: 6 bases; J trimming: 4 bases; junction bases outside the gene matches: 3. The CDR3 sequence is 13 residues long. This chain's CDR3 is CASSRQGYNEQFF. CDR3 nucleotide sequence: TGTGCCAGCAGCCGACAGGGATACAATGAGCAGTTCTTC.

The chain joins TRBV7-2 to TRBJ2-5, with D perhaps TRBD2 (5 bases). The V and J ends lost 5 bases and 1 base respectively, with 11 bases between them. The CDR3 extends over 14 amino acids. CDR1 and CDR2 (germline): SGHTA, FQGNSA. The CDR3 reads CASSRAGFQETQYF. The CDR3 DNA follows: TGTGCCAGCAGCCGCGCGGGTTTCCAAGAGACCCAGTACTTC.

The CDR3 DNA reads as TGCGCCAGCAGCCAGGGGACAGGTTACTCTGGGGCCAACGTCCTGACTTTC. Its protein is CASSQGTGYSGANVLTF. The chain has TRBV4-3 and TRBJ2-6, with TRBD1 matching 8 bases. CDR3 length equals 17 residues. Germline lookup yields CDR1 LGHNA and CDR2 YSLEER. Germline trimming cut 3 bases from V and 0 bases from J; bases unmatched to any gene: 4.